What follows describes a single T cell receptor beta chain. As handled by the study authors: Using reference gene primer amplification, nucleated cell counts were estimated. The data were produced by immunoSEQ multiplex PCR, yet TCRdb's version contains in-frame clones alone and is incomplete. V, J and clone size are taken as reported in that table, and D and trimming were inferred from the DNA itself. Found here are under 150,000 clones, roughly 90% of them singletons; the top ten hold over 9.5%. This sample stems from a study of blood T cell repertoires in COVID-19. Whole-study context: Some COVID-19 samples were acute and others convalescent; all came from the United States, Italy and Spain. T cells, B-cell-depleted T cells, or PBMCs supplied cDNA or gDNA.

The V end lost 3 bases, the J end lost 9 bases, and 9 bases lay between the germline ends. This CDR3 spans 12 amino acids. Germline assignment: CDR1 KGHSH and CDR2 LQKENI. The material sequenced was peripheral blood. This chain joins TRBV18 and TRBJ2-4; TRBD1 is a possible D gene (6 bases). This clonotype was obtained from a man aged 50-60 years with active or convalescent COVID-19. The CDR3 region is CASSPQGTIQYF. Here the CDR3 DNA reads TGTGCCAGCTCACCTCAGGGGACCATTCAGTACTTC. The variable domain in full, with the rest retrieved from reference TRBV18 and TRBJ2-4, is NAGVMQNPRHLVRRRGQEARLRCSPMKGHSHVYWYRQLPEEGLKFMVYLQKENIIDESGMPKERFSAEFPKEGPSILRIQQVVRGDSAAYFCASSPQGTIQYFGAGTRLSVL.